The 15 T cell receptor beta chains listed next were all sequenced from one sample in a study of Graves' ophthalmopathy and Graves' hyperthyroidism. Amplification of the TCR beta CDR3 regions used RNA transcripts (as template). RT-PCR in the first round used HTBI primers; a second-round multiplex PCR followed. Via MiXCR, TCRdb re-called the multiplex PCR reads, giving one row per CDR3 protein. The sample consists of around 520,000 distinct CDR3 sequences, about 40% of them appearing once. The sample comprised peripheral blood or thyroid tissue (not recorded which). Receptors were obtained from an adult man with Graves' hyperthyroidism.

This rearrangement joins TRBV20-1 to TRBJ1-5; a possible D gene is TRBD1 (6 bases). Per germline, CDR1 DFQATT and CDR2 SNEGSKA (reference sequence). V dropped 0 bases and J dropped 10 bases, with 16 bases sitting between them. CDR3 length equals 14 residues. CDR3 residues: CSARDSRGGSPQHF. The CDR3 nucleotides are TGCAGTGCTAGAGATAGCAGGGGAGGGTCACCCCAGCATTTT.

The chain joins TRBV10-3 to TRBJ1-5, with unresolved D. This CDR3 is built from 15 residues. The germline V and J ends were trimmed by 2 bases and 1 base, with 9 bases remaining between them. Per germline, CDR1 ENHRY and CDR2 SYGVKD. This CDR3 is CAISEATGSNQPQHF. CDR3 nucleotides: TGTGCCATCAGTGAGGCCACGGGAAGCAATCAGCCCCAGCATTTT.

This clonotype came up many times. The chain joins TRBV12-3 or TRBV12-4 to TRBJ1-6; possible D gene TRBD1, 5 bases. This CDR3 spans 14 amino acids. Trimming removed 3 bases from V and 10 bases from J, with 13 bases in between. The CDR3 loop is CASSLGPPSSPLHF. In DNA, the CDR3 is TGTGCCAGCAGTTTGGGACCACCCTCCTCACCCCTCCACTTT.

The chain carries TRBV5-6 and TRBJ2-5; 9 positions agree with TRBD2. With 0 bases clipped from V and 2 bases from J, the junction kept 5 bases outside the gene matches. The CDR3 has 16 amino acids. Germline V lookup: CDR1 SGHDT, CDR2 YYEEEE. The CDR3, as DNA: TGTGCCAGCAGCTTGGGACTTCTAGCGGGACAAGAGACCCAGTACTTC. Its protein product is CASSLGLLAGQETQYF.

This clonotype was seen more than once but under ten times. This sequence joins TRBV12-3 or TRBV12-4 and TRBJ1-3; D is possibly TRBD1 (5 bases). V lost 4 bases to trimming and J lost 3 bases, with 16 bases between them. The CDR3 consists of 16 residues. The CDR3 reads CASSSRRGSYGNTIYF. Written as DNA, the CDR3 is TGTGCCAGCAGTTCAAGGAGGGGTTCATATGGAAACACCATATATTTT.

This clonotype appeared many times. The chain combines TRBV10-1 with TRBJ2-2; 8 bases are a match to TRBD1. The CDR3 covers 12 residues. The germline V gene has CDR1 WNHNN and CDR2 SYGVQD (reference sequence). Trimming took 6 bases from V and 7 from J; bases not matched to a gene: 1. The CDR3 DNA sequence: TGCGCCAGCAGGGACAGGGTCGGGGAGCTGTTTTTT. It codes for CASRDRVGELFF.

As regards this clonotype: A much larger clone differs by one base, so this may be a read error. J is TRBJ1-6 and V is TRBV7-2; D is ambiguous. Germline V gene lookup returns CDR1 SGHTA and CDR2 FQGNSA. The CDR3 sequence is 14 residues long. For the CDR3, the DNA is TGTGCCAGCAGCCCCGACACGTATAATTCACCCCCCCACTTT. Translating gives CASSPDTYNSPPHF.

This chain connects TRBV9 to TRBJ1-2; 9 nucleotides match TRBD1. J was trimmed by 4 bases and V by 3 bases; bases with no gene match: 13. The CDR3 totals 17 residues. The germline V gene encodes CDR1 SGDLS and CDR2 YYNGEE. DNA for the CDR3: TGTGCCAGCAGCGCCACGTACCTAACAGGGGGCAGCTATGGCTACACCTTC. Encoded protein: CASSATYLTGGSYGYTF.

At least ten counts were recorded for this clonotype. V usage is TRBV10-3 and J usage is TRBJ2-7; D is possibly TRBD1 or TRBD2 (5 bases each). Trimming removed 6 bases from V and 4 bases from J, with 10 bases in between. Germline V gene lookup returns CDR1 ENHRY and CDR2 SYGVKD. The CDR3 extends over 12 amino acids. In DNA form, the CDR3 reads TGTGCCATCAGCAGGGACGATTACGAGCAGTACTTC. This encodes CAISRDDYEQYF.

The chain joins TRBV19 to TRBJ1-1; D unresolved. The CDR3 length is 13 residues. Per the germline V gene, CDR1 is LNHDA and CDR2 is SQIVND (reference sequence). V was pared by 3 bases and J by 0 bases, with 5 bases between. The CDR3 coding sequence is TGTGCCAGTAGTATTGCCCTGAACACTGAAGCTTTCTTT. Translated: CASSIALNTEAFF. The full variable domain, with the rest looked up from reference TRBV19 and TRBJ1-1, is DGGITQSPKYLFRKEGQNVTLSCEQNLNHDAMYWYRQDPGQGLRLIYYSQIVNDFQKGDIAEGYSVSREKKESFPLTVTSAQKNPTAFYLCASSIALNTEAFFGQGTRLTVV.

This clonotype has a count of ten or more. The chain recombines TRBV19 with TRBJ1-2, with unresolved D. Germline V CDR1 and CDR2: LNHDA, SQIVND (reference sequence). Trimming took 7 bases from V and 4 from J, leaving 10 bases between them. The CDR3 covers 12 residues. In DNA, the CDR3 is TGTGCCAGTAAAGACGAGGGCTATGGCTACACCTTC. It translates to CASKDEGYGYTF.

The CDR3 protein is CASTHAPTGMDNYGYTF. CDR3 coding DNA: TGTGCCAGCACTCATGCGCCGACAGGGATGGATAACTATGGCTACACCTTC. The chain employs TRBV25-1 and TRBJ1-2; 7 bases are shared with TRBD1. Trimming at V came to 7 bases and at J to 1 base, leaving 15 bases not matched to a gene. This CDR3 is built from 17 residues. CDR1 and CDR2 (germline): MGHDK, SYGVNS.

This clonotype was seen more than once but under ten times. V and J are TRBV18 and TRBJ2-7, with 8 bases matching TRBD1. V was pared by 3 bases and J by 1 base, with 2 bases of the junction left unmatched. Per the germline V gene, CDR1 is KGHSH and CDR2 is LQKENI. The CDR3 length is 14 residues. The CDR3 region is CASSPGQVSYEQYF. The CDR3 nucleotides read TGTGCCAGCTCACCGGGACAGGTTTCCTACGAGCAGTACTTC.

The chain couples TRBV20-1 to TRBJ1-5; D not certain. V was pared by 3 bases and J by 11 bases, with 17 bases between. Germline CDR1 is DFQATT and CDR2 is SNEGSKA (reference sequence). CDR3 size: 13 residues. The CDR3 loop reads CSASIPASASQHF. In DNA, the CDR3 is TGCAGTGCTAGTATACCCGCCTCGGCCTCCCAGCATTTT.

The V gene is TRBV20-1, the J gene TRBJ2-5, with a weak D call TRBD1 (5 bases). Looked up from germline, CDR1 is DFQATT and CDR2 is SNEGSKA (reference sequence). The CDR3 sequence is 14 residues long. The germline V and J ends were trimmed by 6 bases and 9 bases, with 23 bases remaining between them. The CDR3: CSAAGRGSNQPQYF. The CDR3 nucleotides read TGCAGTGCAGCAGGGCGCGGTAGCAATCAGCCCCAGTACTTC.